This T cell receptor (beta chain) is drawn from a study of T cells in women clearing cervical HPV infection. Overall study context: Case blood drawn at lesion detection; control blood after infection cleared.

Of note for this clone: The read terminates 3 residues before the CDR3 end, so the remaining end is supplied by the germline J gene.

The CDR3 length is 12 residues. In germline, CDR1 is LNHDA, CDR2 SQIVND (reference sequence). Some clones are missing from TCRdb's copy, which holds only in-frame ones; the method was immunoSEQ multiplex PCR. The sample yields 15,000 to 20,000 clones, of which the top ten take up approximately 16%. The V and J genes are TRBV19 and TRBJ1-2; D gene unclear. The sequence came from a woman between 18 and 69 years old with a cervical HPV16 infection that either progressed to CIN3+ or cleared (not recorded which). Material: blood buffy coat. CDR3 DNA, as far as it was read: TGTGCCAGTACCACCGTTCACAATGAC. Amino acid sequence: CASTTVHND. The entire CDR3 protein is CASTTVHNDYTF.